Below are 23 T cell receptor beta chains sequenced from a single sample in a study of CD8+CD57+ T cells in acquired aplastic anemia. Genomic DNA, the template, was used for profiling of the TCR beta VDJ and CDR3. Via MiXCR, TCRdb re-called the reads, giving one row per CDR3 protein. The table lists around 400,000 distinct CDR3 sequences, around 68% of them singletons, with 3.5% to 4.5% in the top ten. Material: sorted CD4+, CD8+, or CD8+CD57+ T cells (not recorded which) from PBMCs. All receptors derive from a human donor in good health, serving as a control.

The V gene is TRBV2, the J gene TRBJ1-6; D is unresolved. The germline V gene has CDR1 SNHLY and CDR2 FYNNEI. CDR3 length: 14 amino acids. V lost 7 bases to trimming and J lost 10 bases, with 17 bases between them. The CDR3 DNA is TGTGCCAGCACCGTGCCCGCCAGCACGTCACCCCTCCACTTT. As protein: CASTVPASTSPLHF. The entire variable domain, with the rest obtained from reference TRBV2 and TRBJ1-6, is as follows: EPEVTQTPSHQVTQMGQEVILRCVPISNHLYFYWYRQILGQKVEFLVSFYNNEISEKSEIFDDQFSVERPDGSNFTLKIRSTKLEDSAMYFCASTVPASTSPLHFGNGTRLTVT.

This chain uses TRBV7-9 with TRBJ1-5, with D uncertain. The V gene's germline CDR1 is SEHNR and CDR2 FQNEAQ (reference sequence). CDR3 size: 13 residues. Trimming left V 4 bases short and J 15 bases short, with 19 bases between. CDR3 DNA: TGTGCCAGCAGCTCAGCGCTACATCAGCCGCTGCATTTT. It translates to CASSSALHQPLHF. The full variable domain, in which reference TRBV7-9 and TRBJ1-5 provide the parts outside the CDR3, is DTGVSQNPRHKITKRGQNVTFRCDPISEHNRLYWYRQTLGQGPEFLTYFQNEAQLEKSRLLSDRFSAERPKGSFSTLEIQRTEQGDSAMYLCASSSALHQPLHFGDGTRLSIL.

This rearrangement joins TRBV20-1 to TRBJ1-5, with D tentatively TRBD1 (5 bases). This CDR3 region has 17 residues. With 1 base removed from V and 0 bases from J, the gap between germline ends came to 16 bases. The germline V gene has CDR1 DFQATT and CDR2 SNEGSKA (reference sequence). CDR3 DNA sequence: TGCAGTGCTAGAGGGGCAAGGGGTGAGAGTAGCAATCAGCCCCAGCATTTT. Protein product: CSARGARGESSNQPQHF.

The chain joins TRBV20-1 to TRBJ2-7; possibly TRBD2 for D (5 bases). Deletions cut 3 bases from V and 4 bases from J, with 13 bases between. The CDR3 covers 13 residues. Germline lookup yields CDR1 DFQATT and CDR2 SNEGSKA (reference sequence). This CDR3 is CSASTPGIYEQYF. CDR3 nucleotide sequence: TGCAGTGCTAGTACCCCGGGAATATACGAGCAGTACTTC.

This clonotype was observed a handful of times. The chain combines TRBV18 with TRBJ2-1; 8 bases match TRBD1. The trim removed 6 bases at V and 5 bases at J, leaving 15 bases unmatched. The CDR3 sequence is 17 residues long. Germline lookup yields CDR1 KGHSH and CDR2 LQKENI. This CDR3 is CASSARQRTGFDNEQFF. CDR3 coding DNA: TGTGCCAGCTCCGCAAGACAACGGACAGGGTTCGACAATGAGCAGTTCTTC.

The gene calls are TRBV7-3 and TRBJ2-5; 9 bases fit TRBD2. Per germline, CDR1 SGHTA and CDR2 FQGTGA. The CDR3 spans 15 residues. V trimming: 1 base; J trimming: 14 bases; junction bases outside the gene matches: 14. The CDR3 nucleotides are TGTGCCAGCAGCTTAAAGGCTAGCGGGGAGGAGACGGGATACTTC. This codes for CASSLKASGEETGYF.

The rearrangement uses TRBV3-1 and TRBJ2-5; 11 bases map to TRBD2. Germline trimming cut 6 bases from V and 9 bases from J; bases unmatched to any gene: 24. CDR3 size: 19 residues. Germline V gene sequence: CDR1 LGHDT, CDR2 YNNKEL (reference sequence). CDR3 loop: CASSAHTSGGYTWEESQYF. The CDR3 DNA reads TGTGCCAGCAGTGCACACACTAGCGGGGGCTACACCTGGGAGGAGTCCCAGTACTTC.

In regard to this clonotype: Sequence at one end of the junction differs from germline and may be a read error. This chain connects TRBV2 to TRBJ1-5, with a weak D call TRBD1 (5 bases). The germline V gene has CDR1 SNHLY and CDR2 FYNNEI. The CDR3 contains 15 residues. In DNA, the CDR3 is TGTGCCAGCAGCCTAGCGGGGGAGGATAATTCACCCCCACACTTT. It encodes CASSLAGEDNSPPHF.

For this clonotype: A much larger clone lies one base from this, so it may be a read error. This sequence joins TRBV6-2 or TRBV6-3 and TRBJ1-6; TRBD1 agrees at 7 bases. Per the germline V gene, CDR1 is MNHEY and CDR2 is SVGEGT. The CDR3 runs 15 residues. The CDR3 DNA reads TGTGCCAGCAGCCAGACGGGACAGCCGAATTCACTCCTCCACTTT. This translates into CASSQTGQPNSLLHF.

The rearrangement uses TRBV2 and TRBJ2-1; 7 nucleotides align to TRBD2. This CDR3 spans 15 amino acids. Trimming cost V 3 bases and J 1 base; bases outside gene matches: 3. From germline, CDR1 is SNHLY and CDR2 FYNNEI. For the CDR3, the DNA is TGTGCCAGCAGTGAGGGGACTATTTCCTACAATGAGCAGTTCTTC. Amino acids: CASSEGTISYNEQFF.

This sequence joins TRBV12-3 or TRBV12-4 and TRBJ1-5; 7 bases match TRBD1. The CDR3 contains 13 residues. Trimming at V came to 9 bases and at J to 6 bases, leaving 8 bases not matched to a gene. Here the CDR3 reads CASSGGSRQPQHF. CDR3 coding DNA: TGTGCCAGTTCAGGGGGATCCCGTCAGCCCCAGCATTTT.

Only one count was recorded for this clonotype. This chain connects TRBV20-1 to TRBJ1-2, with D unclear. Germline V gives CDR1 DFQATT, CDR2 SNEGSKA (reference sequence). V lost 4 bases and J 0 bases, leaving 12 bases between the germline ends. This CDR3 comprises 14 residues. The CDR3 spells CSAMRVVPNYGYTF. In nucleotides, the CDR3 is TGCAGTGCTATGAGGGTCGTACCTAACTATGGCTACACCTTC.

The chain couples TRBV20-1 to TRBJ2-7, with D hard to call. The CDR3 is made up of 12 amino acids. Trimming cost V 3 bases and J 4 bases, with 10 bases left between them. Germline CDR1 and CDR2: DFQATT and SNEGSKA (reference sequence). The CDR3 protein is CSARGMIYEQYF. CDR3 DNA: TGCAGTGCTAGGGGGATGATTTACGAGCAGTACTTC.

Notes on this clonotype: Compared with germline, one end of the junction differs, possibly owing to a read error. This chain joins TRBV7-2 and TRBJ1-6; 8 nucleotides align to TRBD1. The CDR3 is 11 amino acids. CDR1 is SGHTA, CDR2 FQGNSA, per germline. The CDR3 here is CASSLKGQGAW. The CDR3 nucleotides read TGTGCCAGCAGTTTGAAGGGGCAGGGGGCTTGG.

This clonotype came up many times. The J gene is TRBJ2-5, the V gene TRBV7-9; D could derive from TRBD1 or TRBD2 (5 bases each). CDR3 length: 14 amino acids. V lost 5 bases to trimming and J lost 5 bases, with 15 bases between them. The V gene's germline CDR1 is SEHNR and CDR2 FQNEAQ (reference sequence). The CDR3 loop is CASSQTRGLETQYF. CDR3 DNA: TGTGCCAGCAGCCAAACTAGGGGCCTGGAGACCCAGTACTTC.

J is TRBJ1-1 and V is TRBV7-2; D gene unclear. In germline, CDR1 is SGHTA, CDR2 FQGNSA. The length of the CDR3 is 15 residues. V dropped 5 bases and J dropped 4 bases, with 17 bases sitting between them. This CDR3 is CASSPALRVVTEAFF. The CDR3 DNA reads TGTGCCAGCAGCCCCGCCTTGCGAGTGGTCACTGAAGCTTTCTTT.

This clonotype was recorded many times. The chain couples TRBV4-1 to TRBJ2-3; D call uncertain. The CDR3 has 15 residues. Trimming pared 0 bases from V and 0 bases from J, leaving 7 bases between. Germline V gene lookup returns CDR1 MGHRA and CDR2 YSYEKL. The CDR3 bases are TGCGCCAGCAGCCAAGATCCCACCAGCACAGATACGCAGTATTTT. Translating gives CASSQDPTSTDTQYF.

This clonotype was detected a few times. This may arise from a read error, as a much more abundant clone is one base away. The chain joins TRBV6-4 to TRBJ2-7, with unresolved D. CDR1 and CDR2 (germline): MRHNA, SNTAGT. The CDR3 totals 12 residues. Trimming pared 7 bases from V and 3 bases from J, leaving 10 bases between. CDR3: CASNPDGYEQYF. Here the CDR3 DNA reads TGTGCCAGCAATCCGGACGGCTACGAGCAGTACTTC.

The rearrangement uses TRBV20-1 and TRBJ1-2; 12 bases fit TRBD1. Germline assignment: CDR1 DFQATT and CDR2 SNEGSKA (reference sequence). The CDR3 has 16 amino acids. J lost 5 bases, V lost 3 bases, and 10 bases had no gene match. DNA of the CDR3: TGCAGTGCTAGCGTGGGACAGGGGGCAAAGGGGTATGGCTACACCTTC. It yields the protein CSASVGQGAKGYGYTF.

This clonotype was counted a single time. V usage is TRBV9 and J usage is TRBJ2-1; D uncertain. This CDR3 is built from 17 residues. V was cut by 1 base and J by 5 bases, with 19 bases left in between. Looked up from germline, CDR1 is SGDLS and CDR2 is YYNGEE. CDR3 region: CASSVHRARSCDNEQFF. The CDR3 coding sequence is TGTGCCAGCAGCGTACACCGGGCTCGCAGCTGCGACAATGAGCAGTTCTTC.

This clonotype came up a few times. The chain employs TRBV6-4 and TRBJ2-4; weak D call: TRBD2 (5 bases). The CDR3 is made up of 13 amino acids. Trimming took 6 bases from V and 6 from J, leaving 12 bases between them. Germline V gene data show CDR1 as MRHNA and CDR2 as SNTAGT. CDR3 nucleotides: TGTGCCAGCAGAAGGGAGTTTCGAAACATTCAGTACTTC. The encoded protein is CASRREFRNIQYF.

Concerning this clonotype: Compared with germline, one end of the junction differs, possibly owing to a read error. DNA for the CDR3: TGTGCCAGCAGCCCAGAGACGGACAGCTCCGGCTACAACTTT. Protein sequence: CASSPETDSSGYNF. This chain uses TRBV9 with TRBJ1-6; D is perhaps TRBD1 (6 bases). This CDR3 has 14 residues. Germline values: CDR1 SGDLS, CDR2 YYNGEE.

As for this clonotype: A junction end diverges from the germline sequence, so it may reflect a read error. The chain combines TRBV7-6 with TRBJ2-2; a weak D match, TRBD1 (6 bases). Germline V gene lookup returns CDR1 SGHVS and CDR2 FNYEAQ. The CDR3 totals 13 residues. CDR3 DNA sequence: TGTGCCAGCAGTGGAGGACAGCTCCTCAATGAGCAGTTT. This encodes CASSGGQLLNEQF.